Each of the 26 T cell receptor beta chains below was sequenced from the same sample in a study of blood T cells in healthy people across ages. The use of a sample-barcoded 5' primer and a J-beta primer mix characterized a second PCR of roughly 6 to 11 cycles. Via MiXCR, TCRdb re-called the 5' RACE reads, giving one row per CDR3 protein. The sample comprises 550,000 to 700,000 distinct CDR3 sequences, roughly 29% of which are singletons, and around 18% rests with the top ten. The sequencing sample was made of blood. All receptors come from a woman in her 70s in good health.

V gene TRBV6-6 combines with J gene TRBJ1-4; a weak D match, TRBD1 (5 bases). Germline V gives CDR1 MNHNY, CDR2 SVGAGI (reference sequence). The V and J ends lost 6 bases and 5 bases respectively, with 16 bases between them. The CDR3 loop spans 15 amino acids. CDR3 protein: CASRSRVGGNEKLFF. The CDR3 nucleotides read TGTGCCAGCAGGAGCAGGGTCGGGGGAAATGAAAAACTGTTTTTT.

This clonotype turned up a few times. V is TRBV29-1 and J is TRBJ2-5; the D gene is possibly TRBD2 (5 bases). Germline values: CDR1 SQVTM, CDR2 ANQGSEA. The CDR3 runs 15 residues. The V end was cut by 4 bases, the J end by 4 bases, with 19 bases between. CDR3 sequence reads: CSVGGSPRRGETQYF. The CDR3 DNA reads as TGCAGCGTTGGAGGGAGCCCCCGGCGAGGAGAGACCCAGTACTTC.

This clonotype was observed a handful of times. The rearrangement links TRBV2 to TRBJ2-4; 14 positions agree with TRBD2. This CDR3 is built from 15 residues. Germline CDR1 SNHLY, CDR2 FYNNEI. Trimming cost V 7 bases and J 15 bases; bases outside gene matches: 14. The CDR3 is CASNPLTSGGAMLYF. CDR3 sequence (DNA): TGTGCCAGCAACCCCCTGACTAGCGGGGGGGCCATGCTGTACTTC.

The rearrangement uses TRBV6-2 or TRBV6-3 and TRBJ2-1; 9 bases match TRBD1. CDR1 and CDR2 from the germline V gene are MNHEY and SVGEGT. J was trimmed by 3 bases and V by 6 bases; bases with no gene match: 9. CDR3 size: 16 residues. CDR3 loop: CASSLRLGQGYNEQFF. CDR3 nucleotide sequence: TGTGCCAGCAGCCTACGGCTGGGACAGGGCTACAATGAGCAGTTCTTC.

This clonotype turned up a few times. The J gene is TRBJ1-1, the V gene TRBV3-1, with 8 bases identical to TRBD1. V lost 5 bases, J lost 6 bases, and 8 bases stayed unmatched. The CDR3 consists of 14 residues. The germline V gene encodes CDR1 LGHDT and CDR2 YNNKEL (reference sequence). CDR3 coding DNA: TGTGCCAGCAGCTACCGGGACAGGCACTCTGAAGCTTTCTTT. Protein sequence: CASSYRDRHSEAFF.

The CDR3 region has the DNA TGTGCCAGCAGTTTAGATGCGGGGGTAAGAGAGACCCAGTACTTC. This gives the protein CASSLDAGVRETQYF. J is TRBJ2-5 and V is TRBV12-3 or TRBV12-4; TRBD2 agrees at 7 bases. This CDR3 region has 15 residues. The V gene end was trimmed by 1 base and the J gene end by 4 bases; junction bases not matched to a gene: 6.

With respect to this clonotype: One end of the junction does not line up with germline, which may come from a read error. The V gene is TRBV7-2, the J gene TRBJ2-5; weak D call: TRBD1 (5 bases). The CDR3 has 13 amino acids. The V gene's germline CDR1 is SGHTA and CDR2 FQGNSA. This CDR3 is CASSLAGVETLYF. The CDR3 nucleotides are TGTGCCAGCAGCTTAGCAGGGGTGGAGACCCTGTACTTC.

The rearrangement uses TRBV4-3 and TRBJ2-4; D may be TRBD2 (5 bases). V was cut by 4 bases and J by 1 base, with 14 bases left in between. This CDR3 is built from 16 residues. Germline assignment: CDR1 LGHNA and CDR2 YSLEER. CDR3 DNA sequence: TGCGCCAGCAGCCTATCGGGAAACTTGGCCAAAAACATTCAGTACTTC. It encodes CASSLSGNLAKNIQYF.

V is TRBV4-2 and J is TRBJ1-2; 10 nucleotides match TRBD1. V gave up 8 bases and J gave up 0 bases; unmatched junction bases: 3. The CDR3 totals 14 residues. Looked up from germline, CDR1 is LGHNA and CDR2 is YNFKEQ. CDR3: CASQTGGSNYGYTF. DNA of the CDR3: TGTGCCAGCCAGACAGGGGGCTCTAACTATGGCTACACCTTC.

This clonotype was observed many times. The CDR3: CASSLVIAGGGYNEQFF. CDR3 coding DNA: TGTGCCAGCAGCTTAGTGATCGCGGGGGGAGGATACAATGAGCAGTTCTTC. The chain joins TRBV11-3 to TRBJ2-1; 8 bases line up with TRBD2. The CDR3 length is 17 residues. Losses at the gene ends were 1 base for V and 4 bases for J; bases not matched to a gene: 9. CDR1 is SGHNT, CDR2 YENEEA, per germline.

This chain uses TRBV19 with TRBJ2-5; no clear D gene. Trimming pared 4 bases from V and 0 bases from J, leaving 6 bases between. Germline CDR1 is LNHDA and CDR2 is SQIVND (reference sequence). The CDR3 consists of 13 residues. The CDR3 DNA reads TGTGCCAGTAGTAACCAGTACCAAGAGACCCAGTACTTC. Protein sequence: CASSNQYQETQYF.

This clonotype appeared a few times. V is TRBV4-2 and J is TRBJ2-7, with D possibly being TRBD2 (6 bases). The CDR3 is made up of 15 amino acids. The germline gives CDR1 LGHNA, CDR2 YNFKEQ. V lost 1 base, J lost 1 base, and 11 bases lay in between. CDR3 loop: CASSQGGLGSYEQYF. The DNA of the CDR3 is TGTGCCAGCAGCCAAGGGGGACTGGGTTCCTACGAGCAGTACTTC.

This clonotype was counted a few times. The rearrangement uses TRBV4-3 and TRBJ2-1; 9 nucleotides align to TRBD2. The CDR3 has 14 residues. Germline CDR1 is LGHNA and CDR2 is YSLEER. Trimming cost V 0 bases and J 15 bases; bases outside gene matches: 9. CDR3 loop: CASSQERLAGTPFF. CDR3 nucleotide sequence: TGCGCCAGCAGCCAAGAGCGCCTAGCGGGGACCCCGTTCTTC.

The chain uses TRBV6-2 or TRBV6-3 and TRBJ2-7; the D gene could be TRBD1 or TRBD2 (5 bases each). The CDR3 has 14 residues. V lost 6 bases, J lost 5 bases, and 17 bases lay in between. Germline assignment: CDR1 MNHEY and CDR2 SVGEGT. The CDR3 DNA reads TGTGCCAGCAGATCCGGGACCGTTGCTGACGAGCAGTACTTC. It translates to CASRSGTVADEQYF.

Written as DNA, the CDR3 is TGTGCCAGCAGCCCTTTGGGGCGGGGTTTTTCCTACAATGAGCAGTTCTTC. Its translation: CASSPLGRGFSYNEQFF. This chain uses TRBV6-1 with TRBJ2-1; TRBD2 is a possible D gene (6 bases). V was clipped by 6 bases and J by 1 base, with 19 bases between them. Germline assignment: CDR1 MNHNS and CDR2 SASEGT. The CDR3 runs to 17 residues.

This clonotype turned up a few times. The chain employs TRBV24-1 and TRBJ2-6; possible D gene TRBD1, 6 bases. This CDR3 spans 19 amino acids. Germline CDR1 is KGHDR and CDR2 is SFDVKD. V was trimmed by 4 bases and J by 0 bases, leaving 18 bases between them. The CDR3 loop reads CATSDLSPGHHSGANVLTF. The CDR3 DNA sequence: TGTGCCACCAGTGACCTCAGCCCGGGACACCACTCTGGGGCCAACGTCCTGACTTTC.

V is TRBV12-3 or TRBV12-4 and J is TRBJ2-3; possible D gene TRBD2, 6 bases. Trimming removed 3 bases at V and 2 bases at J, with 12 bases between. This CDR3 comprises 15 residues. The CDR3 is CASSFSAGNTDTQYF. The DNA of the CDR3 is TGTGCCAGCAGTTTTTCGGCGGGGAACACAGATACGCAGTATTTT.

V is TRBV3-1 and J is TRBJ1-2; D ambiguous. The CDR3 totals 15 residues. The germline V gene has CDR1 LGHDT and CDR2 YNNKEL (reference sequence). V dropped 3 bases and J dropped 4 bases, with 15 bases sitting between them. The CDR3 reads CASSQNLQRSYGYTF. DNA of the CDR3: TGTGCCAGCAGCCAGAACCTACAGAGATCCTATGGCTACACCTTC.

V is TRBV7-9 and J is TRBJ1-2; 8 bases map to TRBD1. Per the germline V gene, CDR1 is SEHNR and CDR2 is FQNEAQ (reference sequence). The CDR3 is made up of 16 amino acids. V gave up 5 bases and J gave up 7 bases; unmatched junction bases: 15. CDR3 sequence reads: CASSPPGATGGSGYTF. The CDR3 DNA reads TGTGCCAGCAGCCCCCCGGGGGCAACAGGGGGGAGTGGCTACACCTTC.

This clonotype was found a few times. This rearrangement joins TRBV5-1 to TRBJ2-5, with D perhaps TRBD1 (5 bases). V lost 5 bases to trimming and J lost 1 base, with 9 bases between them. Germline V gene data show CDR1 as SGHRS and CDR2 as YFSETQ. CDR3 size: 13 residues. In DNA form, the CDR3 reads TGCGCCAGCAGGGGGCAGTTCCAAGAGACCCAGTACTTC. Protein sequence: CASRGQFQETQYF.

This chain joins TRBV7-2 and TRBJ1-1, with 9 nucleotides matching TRBD1. This CDR3 has 14 amino acids. The V gene end was trimmed by 5 bases and the J gene end by 10 bases; junction bases not matched to a gene: 11. Germline-derived CDR1 and CDR2 are SGHTA and FQGNSA. CDR3 nucleotide sequence: TGTGCCAGCAGCCTACAGGGGGCGCAAATGGGAGCTTTCTTT. Protein: CASSLQGAQMGAFF.

This clonotype was detected a few times. An end of the junction differs from the germline gene, which may be a read error. V and J are TRBV6-1 and TRBJ1-4, with D maybe TRBD1 (6 bases). CDR1 is MNHNS, CDR2 SASEGT, per germline. This CDR3 has 11 residues. CDR3 sequence reads: CASSESGTPQF. CDR3 DNA sequence: TGTGCCAGCAGTGAATCCGGGACACCTCAATTT.

Comment on this clonotype: The junction departs from the called germline gene at one end, perhaps through a read error. The chain carries TRBV7-3 and TRBJ2-4, with TRBD1 as a possible D gene (6 bases). Germline values: CDR1 SGHTA, CDR2 FQGTGA. CDR3 size: 17 residues. CDR3 region: CASSNEYRVGLINVQYF. DNA for the CDR3: TGTGCCAGCAGCAACGAATACAGGGTGGGGTTGATAAACGTTCAGTACTTC.

This clonotype was seen more than once but under ten times. The gene calls are TRBV12-3 or TRBV12-4 and TRBJ1-2; D is unresolved. The CDR3 is 13 amino acids. The V gene lost 1 base and the J gene lost 8 bases, with 11 bases spanning the gap. CDR3 in amino acids: CASSLGVSGGYTF. CDR3 in DNA: TGTGCCAGCAGTTTAGGGGTGTCGGGGGGCTACACCTTC.

This clonotype was seen a handful of times. This chain joins TRBV12-3 or TRBV12-4 and TRBJ1-2, with 10 bases lining up with TRBD1. The CDR3 is 18 amino acids. After removal of 3 bases from V and 3 bases from J, the junction contained 13 bases not matched to a gene. The CDR3 region has the DNA TGTGCCAGCAGTTTTAGTACCCCAGGACAGGGGGGAGACTATGGCTACACCTTC. Translation gives CASSFSTPGQGGDYGYTF.

This clonotype was counted only a few times. The chain links TRBV30 to TRBJ2-3; D possibly corresponds to TRBD2 (7 bases). This CDR3 is 16 amino acids long. Trimming cost V 1 base and J 5 bases, with 19 bases left between them. The germline V gene has CDR1 GTSNPN and CDR2 SVGIG (reference sequence). The DNA for the CDR3 is TGTGCCTGGAGTGCTAATCGGGGGGCCTGGGGAGATACGCAGTATTTT. Translating gives CAWSANRGAWGDTQYF.